The 31 T cell receptor beta chains below were found in one sample sequenced in a study of T cells in Graves' hyperthyroidism and ophthalmopathy. Authors of the study amplified TCR beta CDR3 regions from RNA transcripts. HTBI primers were used for first-round RT-PCR of the TCR CDR3. TCRdb recomputed calls from the multiplex PCR reads with MiXCR, one row per CDR3 protein. This table holds 500,000 to 550,000 distinct CDR3 sequences, just under 20% found once. The specimen was blood. The receptor set was obtained from a man aged 40-55 years with Graves' ophthalmopathy.

This clonotype was found many times. The rearrangement joins TRBV7-3 to TRBJ2-1, with 7 bases that match TRBD1. Unmatched junction bases numbered 0, after V lost 4 bases and J lost 0 bases. This CDR3 is 14 amino acids long. Germline V gene lookup returns CDR1 SGHTA and CDR2 FQGTGA. CDR3 sequence (DNA): TGTGCCAGCAGCTGGACAGGCTCCTACAATGAGCAGTTCTTC. It specifies CASSWTGSYNEQFF. Together with reference TRBV7-3 and TRBJ2-1, the CDR3 gives the full variable domain: GAGVSQTPSNKVTEKGKYVELRCDPISGHTALYWYRQSLGQGPEFLIYFQGTGAADDSGLPNDRFFAVRPEGSVSTLKIQRTERGDSAVYLCASSWTGSYNEQFFGPGTRLTVL.

As regards this clonotype: One base away lies a much larger clone, so this may be a sequencing read error. Without the conserved terminal phenylalanine or tryptophan, this CDR3 likely stems from a read error. The chain has TRBV12-3 or TRBV12-4 and TRBJ2-3; maybe TRBD2 (5 bases). The CDR3 sequence is 15 residues long. Trimming removed 6 bases from V and 5 bases from J, with 18 bases in between. In DNA form, the CDR3 reads TGTGCCAGCAGCCCCGGAGGATCCGCGGGAGATACGCAGTATCTT. Amino acids: CASSPGGSAGDTQYL.

This clonotype was picked up a small number of times. J is TRBJ1-1 and V is TRBV12-3 or TRBV12-4, with D unclear. The germline V and J ends were trimmed by 5 bases and 3 bases, with 10 bases remaining between them. The CDR3 has 13 amino acids. CDR3 DNA sequence: TGTGCCAGCAGTGTAGGTAGGGACACTGAAGCTTTCTTT. Protein sequence: CASSVGRDTEAFF.

This clonotype showed up many times. CDR3 residues: CASSRERGKSNEQFF. The CDR3 region has the DNA TGTGCCAGCTCACGGGAGAGGGGCAAGAGCAATGAGCAGTTCTTC. The chain combines TRBV18 with TRBJ2-1; D may correspond to TRBD1 or TRBD2 (5 bases each). Germline V gene lookup returns CDR1 KGHSH and CDR2 LQKENI. The CDR3 length is 15 residues. Trimming shortened V by 4 bases and J by 6 bases, and 16 bases separated the two germline ends.

The chain links TRBV3-1 to TRBJ2-2, with TRBD1 matching over 7 bases. The germline CDR1 and CDR2 sequences are LGHDT and YNNKEL (reference sequence). This CDR3 is built from 17 residues. V lost 0 bases and J lost 4; bases outside the gene matches: 8. CDR3 bases: TGTGCCAGCAGCCAAGATTCCCCTAGACAGGGCACCGGGGAGCTGTTTTTT. Translated, it gives CASSQDSPRQGTGELFF.

The chain uses TRBV5-1 and TRBJ2-2, with D possibly being TRBD2 (6 bases). This CDR3 comprises 15 residues. Between the trimmed V and J ends, which lost 0 bases and 9 bases, there was a span of 15 bases. Per the germline V gene, CDR1 is SGHRS and CDR2 is YFSETQ. Here the CDR3 reads CASSLARGGIRELFF. CDR3 in DNA: TGCGCCAGCAGCTTGGCGCGAGGAGGGATCAGGGAGCTGTTTTTT.

V gene TRBV4-3 combines with J gene TRBJ1-1; D possibly corresponds to TRBD1 (5 bases). Germline lookup yields CDR1 LGHNA and CDR2 YSLEER. The CDR3 loop spans 15 amino acids. The V and J ends lost 0 bases and 7 bases respectively, with 15 bases between them. The chain's CDR3 is CASSQDWGGLSEAFF. The CDR3 DNA sequence: TGCGCCAGCAGCCAAGATTGGGGGGGTCTTAGTGAAGCTTTCTTT.

Details on this clonotype: A much larger clone lies one base from this, so it may be a read error. This chain links TRBV28 with TRBJ2-2; 12 nucleotides match TRBD2. Germline V gene lookup returns CDR1 MDHEN and CDR2 SYDVKM. This CDR3 is built from 15 residues. The CDR3 loop reads CASRPEGLAGEELLF. DNA of the CDR3: TGTGCCAGCAGACCCGAGGGACTAGCGGGCGAAGAGCTGCTTTTT.

This clonotype was picked up many times. This sequence joins TRBV5-1 and TRBJ2-5; D is perhaps TRBD2 (5 bases). V shed 3 bases and J shed 0 bases, with 9 bases lying between them. CDR3 size: 14 residues. Germline V gives CDR1 SGHRS, CDR2 YFSETQ. CDR3 loop: CASSWETDQETQYF. In nucleotides, the CDR3 is TGCGCCAGCAGCTGGGAGACGGACCAAGAGACCCAGTACTTC.

The rearrangement uses TRBV19 and TRBJ1-5; D unclear. CDR3 size: 14 residues. V dropped 6 bases and J dropped 0 bases, with 9 bases sitting between them. In germline, CDR1 is LNHDA, CDR2 SQIVND (reference sequence). In nucleotides, the CDR3 is TGTGCCAGTAGGGAGCATCGTAGCAATCAGCCCCAGCATTTT. It translates to CASREHRSNQPQHF. Looking up the rest from reference TRBV19 and TRBJ1-5 gives the full variable domain: DGGITQSPKYLFRKEGQNVTLSCEQNLNHDAMYWYRQDPGQGLRLIYYSQIVNDFQKGDIAEGYSVSREKKESFPLTVTSAQKNPTAFYLCASREHRSNQPQHFGDGTRLSIL.

The rearrangement joins TRBV6-5 to TRBJ2-7; D possibly uses TRBD1 or TRBD2 (5 bases each). Germline CDR1 is MNHEY and CDR2 is SVGAGI. Trimming removed 0 bases from V and 4 bases from J, with 13 bases in between. There are 15 residues in the CDR3. The CDR3 sequence is CASSYSNGDRYEQYF. The CDR3 region has the DNA TGTGCCAGCAGTTACTCCAACGGGGACCGTTACGAGCAGTACTTC.

This clonotype has just a few counts. The chain recombines TRBV9 with TRBJ2-2; 9 bases map to TRBD2. The CDR3 length is 17 residues. Germline lookup yields CDR1 SGDLS and CDR2 YYNGEE. With V trimmed by 0 bases and J by 4 bases, 7 bases remained unmatched. In DNA, the CDR3 is TGTGCCAGCAGCGTAGGGCTAGCGGGGCGCGGCACCGGGGAGCTGTTTTTT. Translating gives CASSVGLAGRGTGELFF.

A few counts support this clonotype. V gene TRBV3-1 combines with J gene TRBJ1-2; D is undetermined. V was clipped by 0 bases and J by 11 bases, with 10 bases between them. This CDR3 is 12 amino acids long. CDR1 LGHDT and CDR2 YNNKEL come from the germline V gene (reference sequence). CDR3 region: CASSQDQISYTF. CDR3 DNA sequence: TGTGCCAGCAGCCAAGACCAAATAAGTTACACCTTC.

In its sample, this clonotype was seen many times. The chain combines TRBV6-6 with TRBJ2-7; possible D gene TRBD2, 7 bases. In germline, CDR1 is MNHNY, CDR2 SVGAGI (reference sequence). The CDR3 is 16 amino acids. The V and J ends lost 0 bases and 8 bases respectively, with 20 bases between them. In DNA, the CDR3 is TGTGCCAGCAGTTACTCGACGGGGGGCGCAGGGGCGAAGCAGTACTTC. Its translation: CASSYSTGGAGAKQYF.

This clonotype was picked up many times. The chain carries TRBV30 and TRBJ1-1; D call uncertain. The V end was cut by 4 bases, the J end by 8 bases, with 17 bases between. The CDR3 has 13 amino acids. Germline V gene data show CDR1 as GTSNPN and CDR2 as SVGIG (reference sequence). This CDR3 is CAWKLALSWEAFF. The CDR3 DNA sequence: TGTGCCTGGAAGCTAGCCCTCTCTTGGGAAGCTTTCTTT.

This chain connects TRBV6-1 to TRBJ1-1; no clear D. Germline assignment: CDR1 MNHNS and CDR2 SASEGT. The V and J ends lost 6 bases and 3 bases respectively, with 8 bases between them. This CDR3 contains 12 residues. The CDR3 is CASRDPDTEAFF. In DNA form, the CDR3 reads TGTGCCAGCAGGGACCCCGACACTGAAGCTTTCTTT.

This clonotype was observed a few times. DNA of the CDR3: TGCAGTGCTAGATCGGCCAAAGGATTTGGCACAGATACGCAGTATTTT. Translating gives CSARSAKGFGTDTQYF. The V and J genes are TRBV20-1 and TRBJ2-3; D remains ambiguous. The CDR3 has 16 residues. V was pared by 2 bases and J by 1 base, with 16 bases between. The germline CDR1 and CDR2 sequences are DFQATT and SNEGSKA (reference sequence).

This clonotype was detected many times. The chain uses TRBV5-1 and TRBJ2-7; 7 bases fit TRBD1. The CDR3 covers 14 residues. J gave up 5 bases and V 1 base, and 6 bases lay outside the gene matches. Germline loops: CDR1 SGHRS, CDR2 YFSETQ. CDR3 in amino acids: CASSLTGDPHEQYF. The CDR3 coding sequence is TGCGCCAGCAGCTTGACAGGGGATCCCCACGAGCAGTACTTC.

This chain connects TRBV9 to TRBJ1-1; tentative D call: TRBD1 (5 bases). V was trimmed by 0 bases and J by 2 bases, leaving 8 bases between them. Germline V gene lookup returns CDR1 SGDLS and CDR2 YYNGEE. The CDR3 sequence is 14 residues long. For the CDR3, the DNA is TGTGCCAGCAGCGTAGGCGACAGAAACACTGAAGCTTTCTTT. Translating it yields CASSVGDRNTEAFF.

This clonotype was counted a single time. The rearrangement uses TRBV7-2 and TRBJ1-2; the D gene is possibly TRBD1 (6 bases). Per the germline V gene, CDR1 is SGHTA and CDR2 is FQGNSA. The CDR3 has 13 residues. V was clipped by 5 bases and J by 6 bases, with 13 bases between them. The CDR3 loop reads CASSTGNSDGYTF. The CDR3 DNA is TGTGCCAGCAGCACAGGGAACTCTGATGGCTACACCTTC. The full variable domain, with the rest looked up from reference TRBV7-2 and TRBJ1-2, is GAGVSQSPSNKVTEKGKDVELRCDPISGHTALYWYRQSLGQGLEFLIYFQGNSAPDKSGLPSDRFSAERTGGSVSTLTIQRTQQEDSAVYLCASSTGNSDGYTFGSGTRLTVV.

This clonotype was observed at least ten times. The rearrangement joins TRBV6-1 to TRBJ2-7; 11 nucleotides align to TRBD2. CDR1 and CDR2 from the germline V gene are MNHNS and SASEGT. There are 15 residues in the CDR3. V lost 6 bases to trimming and J lost 3 bases; unmatched junction nucleotides: 7. The CDR3 protein is CASRPPLAGVYEQYF. In nucleotides, the CDR3 is TGTGCCAGCAGACCCCCACTAGCGGGAGTCTACGAGCAGTACTTC.

This clonotype was observed at least ten times. The chain uses TRBV27 and TRBJ1-1, with 9 nucleotides matching TRBD1. CDR1 and CDR2 from the germline V gene are MNHEY and SMNVEV (reference sequence). V shed 7 bases and J 7 bases; nucleotides not matched to a gene: 13. There are 15 residues in the CDR3. The CDR3 protein is CASTRSGQGTGEAFF. CDR3 in DNA: TGTGCCAGCACCCGCTCTGGACAGGGGACGGGTGAAGCTTTCTTT.

For this clonotype: A read error may be the cause here, since a much bigger clone is one base away. The chain joins TRBV7-9 to TRBJ2-7; D may be TRBD1 (5 bases). V lost 5 bases to trimming and J lost 2 bases, with 10 bases between them. Germline lookup yields CDR1 SEHNR and CDR2 FQNEAQ (reference sequence). The CDR3 consists of 13 residues. The CDR3 region is CASSPTVAYEQYF. The CDR3 DNA reads as TGTGCCAGCAGCCCGACAGTTGCCTACGAGCAGTACTTC.

This clonotype was detected only a few times. The chain joins TRBV12-3 or TRBV12-4 to TRBJ2-1, with D possibly called TRBD1 or TRBD2 (7 bases each). The CDR3 is 17 residues long. Trimming removed 7 bases from V and 0 bases from J, with 19 bases in between. CDR3 sequence: CASIRGGGHSSYNEQFF. The CDR3 DNA reads TGTGCCAGCATCAGGGGGGGCGGCCATAGCTCCTACAATGAGCAGTTCTTC.

This chain joins TRBV7-6 and TRBJ2-1, with D hard to call. The V end was cut by 3 bases, the J end by 8 bases, with 11 bases between. CDR1 and CDR2 from the germline V gene are SGHVS and FNYEAQ. This CDR3 is built from 13 residues. CDR3 sequence (DNA): TGTGCCAGCAGCTTGATCTTTGGGGATGAGCAGTTCTTC. Its protein product is CASSLIFGDEQFF. The variable domain in full, completed from reference TRBV7-6 and TRBJ2-1, reads GAGVSQSPRYKVTKRGQDVALRCDPISGHVSLYWYRQALGQGPEFLTYFNYEAQQDKSGLPNDRFSAERPEGSISTLTIQRTEQRDSAMYRCASSLIFGDEQFFGPGTRLTVL.

The chain combines TRBV7-2 with TRBJ2-3; D possibly corresponds to TRBD2 (7 bases). Germline assignment: CDR1 SGHTA and CDR2 FQGNSA. V lost 8 bases to trimming and J lost 6 bases, with 15 bases between them. The CDR3 has 13 residues. CDR3 sequence reads: CASGLGGADTQYF. The CDR3 DNA sequence: TGTGCCAGCGGGCTTGGGGGGGCCGATACGCAGTATTTT.

Points on this clonotype: A clone one base away is much larger, so this may be a read error. The chain employs TRBV11-2 and TRBJ2-5; TRBD2 is a possible D gene (7 bases). CDR1 is SGHAT, CDR2 FQNNGV, per germline. The CDR3 spans 15 residues. The CDR3 protein is CASSLRREGGGTQHF. CDR3 sequence (DNA): TGTGCCAGCAGCTTAAGGAGAGAAGGGGGGGGGACCCAGCACTTC. The entire variable domain, with the rest obtained from reference TRBV11-2 and TRBJ2-5, is as follows: EAGVAQSPRYKIIEKRQSVAFWCNPISGHATLYWYQQILGQGPKLLIQFQNNGVVDDSQLPKDRFSAERLKGVDSTLKIQPAKLEDSAVYLCASSLRREGGGTQHFGPGTRLLVL.

This clonotype came up once. CDR3 DNA sequence: TGTGCCAGCACCGTAGGCGGGGTGGGGGCCGCTAACTATGGCTACACCTTC. As protein: CASTVGGVGAANYGYTF. The J gene is TRBJ1-2, the V gene TRBV7-9, with a possible D match to TRBD1 (6 bases). CDR3 size: 17 residues. From germline, CDR1 is SEHNR and CDR2 FQNEAQ (reference sequence). The V gene lost 7 bases and the J gene lost 0 bases, with 21 bases spanning the gap.

This clonotype was counted a few times. This sequence joins TRBV18 and TRBJ1-4; 9 nucleotides match TRBD1. V shed 6 bases and J 0 bases; nucleotides not matched to a gene: 14. CDR1 and CDR2 from the germline V gene are KGHSH and LQKENI. This CDR3 region has 19 residues. CDR3 DNA: TGTGCCAGCTCGCCAAGACAGGGGGTCCCAAGCTCAACTAATGAAAAACTGTTTTTT. Amino acids: CASSPRQGVPSSTNEKLFF.

The sample holds many counts of this clonotype. The V and J genes are TRBV6-1 and TRBJ1-5; 11 nucleotides line up with TRBD1. V shed 6 bases, J shed 6 bases, and the junction held 1 base outside the gene matches. The CDR3 loop spans 13 amino acids. Per the germline V gene, CDR1 is MNHNS and CDR2 is SASEGT. The CDR3 sequence is CASRGQGGQPQHF. The CDR3 DNA reads TGTGCCAGCAGGGGACAGGGGGGTCAGCCCCAGCATTTT.

The chain employs TRBV19 and TRBJ2-3; D gene unclear. The CDR3 runs to 13 residues. Germline V gives CDR1 LNHDA, CDR2 SQIVND (reference sequence). V gave up 5 bases and J gave up 6 bases, with 12 bases separating them. CDR3 loop: CASSRTHGDTQYF. The DNA for the CDR3 is TGTGCCAGTAGTCGTACCCACGGGGATACGCAGTATTTT.